These 3 T cell receptor beta chains came from one sample sequenced in a study of OX40 agonist ivuxolimab in advanced cancers. The library was prepared using the immunoSEQ multiplex PCR assay. As stored in TCRdb, this immuneACCESS dataset retains in-frame rearrangements with V and J assigned. A fraction of the clones does not appear; measured against another copy, unresolved V genes explain less than half of the discrepancy, and the remainder lacks a known reason. Within this sample are more than 60,000 clones, with 89% of them counted one time only. Clones ranked in the top ten supply about 4% of the sample. Sequencing was performed on CD4+ or CD8+ T cells sorted from blood, taken in a trial of the OX40 agonist ivuxolimab. Receptors were obtained from an adult with an advanced solid tumor such as melanoma, head and neck, liver or kidney cancer.

This clone occurred once. This CDR3 reads CASSLKTGLGPSYEQYF. Here the CDR3 DNA reads TGTGCCAGCAGCTTAAAAACGGGATTAGGGCCTTCCTACGAGCAGTACTTC. The chain uses TRBV11-1 and TRBJ2-7; D might be TRBD2 (5 bases). CDR3 size: 17 residues. Per germline, CDR1 SGHAT and CDR2 FQDESV (reference sequence). The V end lost 2 bases, the J end lost 1 base, and 18 bases lay between the germline ends.

The chain is built from TRBV19 and TRBJ2-7, with 7 bases matching TRBD2. There are 13 residues in the CDR3. V gave up 4 bases and J gave up 6 bases; unmatched junction bases: 6. Looked up from germline, CDR1 is LNHDA and CDR2 is SQIVND (reference sequence). CDR3 sequence (DNA): TGTGCCAGTAGTAGGACTAGAGGTAGCGAGCAGTACTTC. Residues: CASSRTRGSEQYF.

The gene calls are TRBV18 and TRBJ2-7; TRBD1 matches 8 bases. CDR3 length equals 15 residues. Germline trimming cut 1 base from V and 4 bases from J; bases unmatched to any gene: 6. Germline CDR1 reads KGHSH; CDR2 reads LQKENI. The CDR3 sequence: CASSPLGQGRYEQYF. In DNA form, the CDR3 reads TGTGCCAGCTCACCACTTGGACAGGGCCGATACGAGCAGTACTTC.